This TCR beta chain originates from a study of blood T cells in healthy people across ages. This CDR3 contains 14 residues. CDR1 and CDR2 from the germline V gene are SGHRS and YFSETQ. For the second PCR, which ran for 7 to 11 cycles, a sample-barcoded 5' primer and a J-beta primer mix were used. Each CDR3 protein gets one entry after TCRdb re-called the 5' RACE reads with MiXCR. The sample shows about 1.7 million distinct CDR3 sequences, 25% to 30% of them seen only once. This clonotype was counted at least ten times. One end of the junction does not line up with germline, which may come from a read error.

Sequencing was carried out using blood. The TCR was taken from a woman in her thirties in good health. V usage is TRBV5-1 and J usage is TRBJ2-3; D is perhaps TRBD2 (6 bases). CDR3 sequence reads: CASSGGTSTDTQYF. CDR3 DNA sequence: TGTGCCAGCAGCGGTGGGACTAGCACAGATACGCAGTATTTT.